A single sample gave rise to the 8 T cell receptor beta chains below, sequenced in a study of blood T cell repertoires in COVID-19. Profiled with immunoSEQ multiplex PCR; TCRdb holds only in-frame clones, not every one. The repertoire holds 65,000 to 70,000 clones, with 84% as singletons. The sample was peripheral blood. These TCRs come from a woman aged 60 to 75 with acute or convalescent COVID-19.

This chain joins TRBV4-1 and TRBJ1-2; D not resolved. The CDR3 extends over 15 amino acids. CDR1 and CDR2 (germline): MGHRA, YSYEKL. Trimming removed 1 base from V and 5 bases from J, with 14 bases in between. CDR3 region: CASSQATGGGYGYTF. For the CDR3, the DNA is TGCGCCAGCAGCCAAGCGACGGGCGGCGGGTATGGCTACACCTTC.

This clone has just a few counts. V gene TRBV19 combines with J gene TRBJ2-1, with D perhaps TRBD1 (5 bases). The CDR3 totals 15 residues. The germline V gene has CDR1 LNHDA and CDR2 SQIVND (reference sequence). V shed 2 bases and J shed 5 bases, with 13 bases lying between them. CDR3 loop: CASSINHRSNNEQFF. The CDR3 nucleotides read TGTGCCAGTAGTATAAATCACAGGTCGAACAATGAGCAGTTCTTC.

This sequence joins TRBV19 and TRBJ1-2; the D gene is possibly TRBD1 (6 bases). Trimming took 3 bases from V and 4 from J, leaving 18 bases between them. This CDR3 has 16 residues. The V gene's germline CDR1 is LNHDA and CDR2 SQIVND (reference sequence). The CDR3, as DNA: TGTGCCAGTAGTATCGAGAGGGGAGGGGGAGCCTATGGCTACACCTTC. Protein sequence: CASSIERGGGAYGYTF. The entire variable domain, with the rest obtained from reference TRBV19 and TRBJ1-2, is as follows: DGGITQSPKYLFRKEGQNVTLSCEQNLNHDAMYWYRQDPGQGLRLIYYSQIVNDFQKGDIAEGYSVSREKKESFPLTVTSAQKNPTAFYLCASSIERGGGAYGYTFGSGTRLTVV.

V is TRBV6-1 and J is TRBJ2-2; TRBD2 matches 10 bases. This CDR3 is 17 amino acids long. CDR1 MNHNS and CDR2 SASEGT come from the germline V gene. The junction had 3 bases not matched to a gene; V was cut back by 2 bases and J by 0 bases. The CDR3 spells CASSERLAGANTGELFF. Written as DNA, the CDR3 is TGTGCCAGCAGTGAACGGCTAGCGGGGGCGAACACCGGGGAGCTGTTTTTT.

This chain joins TRBV5-1 and TRBJ1-3; D gene uncertain. Deletions cut 6 bases from V and 3 bases from J, with 10 bases between. The CDR3 spans 13 residues. CDR1 and CDR2 from the germline V gene are SGHRS and YFSETQ. CDR3 bases: TGCGCCAGCAAAATGGCAGATGGAAACACCATATATTTT. This gives the protein CASKMADGNTIYF.

The chain links TRBV27 to TRBJ2-1; the match to TRBD2 covers 12 bases. Germline trimming cut 5 bases from V and 2 bases from J; bases unmatched to any gene: 7. In germline, CDR1 is MNHEY, CDR2 SMNVEV (reference sequence). CDR3 length: 17 residues. The CDR3 sequence: CASSAPTSGGPYNEQFF. The CDR3 nucleotides read TGTGCCAGCAGTGCCCCGACTAGCGGGGGACCCTACAATGAGCAGTTCTTC.

The chain joins TRBV5-1 to TRBJ1-1; D is undetermined. The germline CDR1 and CDR2 sequences are SGHRS and YFSETQ. The CDR3 is 14 amino acids. The V gene lost 1 base and the J gene lost 1 base, with 8 bases spanning the gap. The CDR3 DNA follows: TGCGCCAGCAGCTTGAGTTGGCAGAACACTGAAGCTTTCTTT. This gives the protein CASSLSWQNTEAFF.

This chain links TRBV4-1 with TRBJ1-2, with D unresolved. The CDR3 length is 16 residues. The V end was cut by 1 base, the J end by 5 bases, with 17 bases between. From germline, CDR1 is MGHRA and CDR2 YSYEKL. CDR3 in amino acids: CASSQGRGNGGYGYTF. CDR3 DNA sequence: TGCGCCAGCAGCCAAGGACGCGGAAACGGAGGTTATGGCTACACCTTC.